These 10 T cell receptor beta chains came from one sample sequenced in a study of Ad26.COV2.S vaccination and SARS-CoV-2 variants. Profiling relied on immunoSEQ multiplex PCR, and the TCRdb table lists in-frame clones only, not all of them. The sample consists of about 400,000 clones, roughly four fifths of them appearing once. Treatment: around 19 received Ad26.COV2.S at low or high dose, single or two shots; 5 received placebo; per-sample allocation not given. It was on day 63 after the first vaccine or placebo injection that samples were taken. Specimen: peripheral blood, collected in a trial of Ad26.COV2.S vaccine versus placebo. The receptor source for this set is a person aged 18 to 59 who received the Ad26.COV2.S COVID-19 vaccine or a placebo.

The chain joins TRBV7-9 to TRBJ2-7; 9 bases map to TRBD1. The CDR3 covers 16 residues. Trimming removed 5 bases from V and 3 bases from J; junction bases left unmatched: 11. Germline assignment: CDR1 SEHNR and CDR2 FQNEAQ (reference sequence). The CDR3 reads CASSQARGQGNYEQYF. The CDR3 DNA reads TGTGCCAGCAGCCAGGCAAGAGGACAGGGGAACTACGAGCAGTACTTC. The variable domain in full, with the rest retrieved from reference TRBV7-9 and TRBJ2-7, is DTGVSQNPRHKITKRGQNVTFRCDPISEHNRLYWYRQTLGQGPEFLTYFQNEAQLEKSRLLSDRFSAERPKGSFSTLEIQRTEQGDSAMYLCASSQARGQGNYEQYFGPGTRLTVT.

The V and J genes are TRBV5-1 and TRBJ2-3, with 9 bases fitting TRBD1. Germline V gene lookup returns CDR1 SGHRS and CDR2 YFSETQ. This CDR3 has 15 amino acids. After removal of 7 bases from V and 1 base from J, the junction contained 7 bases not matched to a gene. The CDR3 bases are TGCGCCAGCGCCTACCGGGACAGGGGCACAGATACGCAGTATTTT. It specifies CASAYRDRGTDTQYF.

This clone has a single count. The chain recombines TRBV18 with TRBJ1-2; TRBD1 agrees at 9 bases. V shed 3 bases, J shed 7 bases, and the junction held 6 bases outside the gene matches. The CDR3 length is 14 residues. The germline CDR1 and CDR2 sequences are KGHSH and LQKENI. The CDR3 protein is CASSPEGQGSGYTF. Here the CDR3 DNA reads TGTGCCAGCTCACCGGAGGGACAGGGAAGTGGCTACACCTTC. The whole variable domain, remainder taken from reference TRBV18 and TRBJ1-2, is NAGVMQNPRHLVRRRGQEARLRCSPMKGHSHVYWYRQLPEEGLKFMVYLQKENIIDESGMPKERFSAEFPKEGPSILRIQQVVRGDSAAYFCASSPEGQGSGYTFGSGTRLTVV.

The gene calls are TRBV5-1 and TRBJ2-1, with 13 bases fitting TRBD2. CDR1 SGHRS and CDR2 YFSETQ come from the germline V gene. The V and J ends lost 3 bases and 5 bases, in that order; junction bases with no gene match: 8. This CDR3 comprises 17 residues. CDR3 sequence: CASSWTSGSPGNNEQFF. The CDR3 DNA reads TGCGCCAGCAGCTGGACTAGCGGGAGCCCCGGCAACAATGAGCAGTTCTTC.

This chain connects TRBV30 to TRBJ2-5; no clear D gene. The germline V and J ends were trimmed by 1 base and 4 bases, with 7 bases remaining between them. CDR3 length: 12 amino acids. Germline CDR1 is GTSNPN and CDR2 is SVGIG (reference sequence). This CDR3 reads CAWSALGETQYF. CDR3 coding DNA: TGTGCCTGGAGTGCTCTAGGAGAGACCCAGTACTTC.

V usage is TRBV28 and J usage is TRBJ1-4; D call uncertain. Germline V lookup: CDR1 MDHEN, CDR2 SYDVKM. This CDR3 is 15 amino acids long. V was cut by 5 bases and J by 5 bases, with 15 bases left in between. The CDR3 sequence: CASSGPQVINEKLFF. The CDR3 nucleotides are TGTGCCAGCAGTGGACCCCAGGTGATAAATGAAAAACTGTTTTTT.

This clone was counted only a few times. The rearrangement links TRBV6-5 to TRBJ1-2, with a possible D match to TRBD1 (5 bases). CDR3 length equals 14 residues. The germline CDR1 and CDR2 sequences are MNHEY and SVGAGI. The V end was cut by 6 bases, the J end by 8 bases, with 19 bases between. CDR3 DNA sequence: TGTGCCAGCAGCGTCAGGGAAACGGGTCGAGGCTACACCTTC. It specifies CASSVRETGRGYTF.

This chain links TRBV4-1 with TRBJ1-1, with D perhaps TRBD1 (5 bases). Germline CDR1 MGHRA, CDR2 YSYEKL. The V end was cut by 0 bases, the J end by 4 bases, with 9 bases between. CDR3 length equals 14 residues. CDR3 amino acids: CASSQEGVFTEAFF. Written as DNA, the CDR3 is TGCGCCAGCAGCCAAGAGGGGGTGTTCACTGAAGCTTTCTTT.

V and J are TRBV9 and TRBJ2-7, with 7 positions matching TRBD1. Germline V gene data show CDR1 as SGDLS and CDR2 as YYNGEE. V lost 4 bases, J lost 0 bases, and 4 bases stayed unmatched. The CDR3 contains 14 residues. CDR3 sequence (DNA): TGTGCCAGCAGCCCAGGGGGTAGCTCCTACGAGCAGTACTTC. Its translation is CASSPGGSSYEQYF.

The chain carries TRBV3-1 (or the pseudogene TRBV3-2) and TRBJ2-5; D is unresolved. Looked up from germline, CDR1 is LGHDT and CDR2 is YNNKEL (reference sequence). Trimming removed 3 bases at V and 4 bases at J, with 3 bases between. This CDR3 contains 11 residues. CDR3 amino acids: CASSHLETQYF. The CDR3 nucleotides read TGTGCCAGCAGCCATTTAGAGACCCAGTACTTC.